This T cell receptor beta chain came from a study of T cells expressing NK-cell markers. Study overall: In the group of eight sequenced donors, seven were HCMV-seropositive and one was seronegative. Study-level results: HCMV specificity of the expanded NKG2C+ T cell clones was not established. In several donors, dominant CD3+CD56+NKG2C+ clones formed roughly 1.0-7.5% of CD8+ cells.

To note about this clonotype: Its antigen is still unknown.

TCRdb re-called the 5' RACE reads; one entry per CDR3 protein, DNA not given. The data include 500,000 to 700,000 distinct CDR3 sequences; the top ten clones carry less than 4.5%. This CDR3 contains 13 residues. Germline-derived CDR1 and CDR2 are SQVTM and ANQGSEA. The gene calls are TRBV29-1 and TRBJ1-1; TCRdb reports TRBD1, a call that lacks DNA to check it against. The source material was blood T cells: a sorted CD56 or NKG2C T cell subset, CD4+ or CD8+ T cells, or bulk PBMC T cells (not recorded which). This TCR came from a young man in good health. CDR3 protein: CSVEDRGGTEAFF. Using reference TRBV29-1 and TRBJ1-1 for the parts outside the CDR3, the full variable domain is SAVISQKPSRDICQRGTSLTIQCQVDSQVTMMFWYRQQPGQSLTLIATANQGSEATYESGFVIDKFPISRPNLTFSTLTVSNMSPEDSSIYLCSVEDRGGTEAFFGQGTRLTVV.